The 14 T cell receptor beta chains reported below all come from one sample, sequenced in a study of blood T cell repertoires in COVID-19. Data came from immunoSEQ multiplex PCR; TCRdb stores just in-frame clones and leaves some out. The data hold 150,000 or so clones, with more than 85% observed a single time. Sequenced sample: peripheral blood. All receptors derive from a woman aged 70-85 years with acute or convalescent COVID-19.

CDR3 nucleotide sequence: TGTGCCACAAGGAGAGGATTTAATTCACCCCTCCACTTT. It codes for CATRRGFNSPLHF. V gene TRBV12-3 or TRBV12-4 combines with J gene TRBJ1-6, with D hard to call. V dropped 10 bases and J dropped 6 bases, with 13 bases sitting between them. The CDR3 extends over 13 amino acids.

This chain links TRBV19 with TRBJ2-5; 7 positions match TRBD1. This CDR3 has 14 residues. CDR1 and CDR2 (germline): LNHDA, SQIVND (reference sequence). The V segment lost 9 bases and the J segment 4 bases; nucleotides outside the gene matches: 11. The CDR3 nucleotides read TGTGCCAGCAGCTCGAAGACAGGGAGAGAGACCCAGTACTTC. Translating gives CASSSKTGRETQYF.

The CDR3 loop is CASTSRPNQPQHF. DNA for the CDR3: TGTGCCAGCACTTCCAGGCCCAATCAGCCCCAGCATTTT. This chain joins TRBV6-5 and TRBJ1-5; D is unclear. The CDR3 has 13 residues. Trimming stripped 7 bases from V and 3 bases from J, with 10 bases between. Germline values: CDR1 MNHEY, CDR2 SVGAGI.

The genes are TRBV5-5 and TRBJ2-7; 8 nucleotides match TRBD2. The CDR3 contains 16 residues. From germline, CDR1 is SGHKS and CDR2 YYEKEE (reference sequence). V dropped 6 bases and J dropped 3; count of bases not matched to a gene: 14. The CDR3 region has the DNA TGTGCCAGCACCCCTCGTGTTAGCGGGGTTTTCTACGAGCAGTACTTC. Amino acids: CASTPRVSGVFYEQYF.

This clone was counted between two and nine times. The genes are TRBV7-9 and TRBJ1-3, with D uncertain. Germline V gives CDR1 SEHNR, CDR2 FQNEAQ (reference sequence). This CDR3 region has 14 residues. Between the trimmed V and J ends, which lost 6 bases and 0 bases, there was a span of 9 bases. This CDR3 is CASRYDISGNTIYF. In nucleotides, the CDR3 is TGTGCCAGCAGATACGACATCTCTGGAAACACCATATATTTT.

This clone was found once. This chain connects TRBV27 to TRBJ1-2, with no clear D. The germline V and J ends were trimmed by 4 bases and 0 bases, with 9 bases remaining between them. Germline-derived CDR1 and CDR2 are MNHEY and SMNVEV (reference sequence). CDR3 length: 14 amino acids. The CDR3: CASSSRYPNYGYTF. Written as DNA, the CDR3 is TGTGCCAGCAGTTCCAGGTACCCTAACTATGGCTACACCTTC.

V gene TRBV3-1 (or the pseudogene TRBV3-2) combines with J gene TRBJ2-1, with 12 bases identical to TRBD2. From germline, CDR1 is LGHDT and CDR2 YNNKEL (reference sequence). The J segment lost 8 bases and the V segment lost 1 base, leaving 12 bases of the junction unmatched. This CDR3 has 18 amino acids. CDR3 DNA sequence: TGTGCCAGCAGCCAAGGCGGGGCTAGCGGGGGGGCCGGCGATGAGCAGTTCTTC. This codes for CASSQGGASGGAGDEQFF.

The CDR3 region has the DNA TGTGCCAGCAGCCCCACACAGGGGGCCGGAAACACCATATATTTT. Protein: CASSPTQGAGNTIYF. This chain connects TRBV3-1 (or the pseudogene TRBV3-2) to TRBJ1-3; the match to TRBD1 covers 9 bases. The CDR3 runs 15 residues. V dropped 4 bases and J dropped 4; count of bases not matched to a gene: 5. CDR1 and CDR2 (germline): LGHDT, YNNKEL (reference sequence).

This clone turned up a few times. CDR3 bases: TGTGCCAGCAGATTGGACAGGACCAAGGAGCAGTACTTC. This codes for CASRLDRTKEQYF. The genes are TRBV6-5 and TRBJ2-7, with TRBD1 matching over 7 bases. V was pared by 6 bases and J by 7 bases, with 9 bases of the junction left unmatched. Germline CDR1 MNHEY, CDR2 SVGAGI. The CDR3 runs 13 residues.

Only one count was recorded for this clone. This chain connects TRBV11-2 to TRBJ2-7; the match to TRBD2 covers 7 bases. CDR3 size: 15 residues. Germline V lookup: CDR1 SGHAT, CDR2 FQNNGV. J was trimmed by 2 bases and V by 5 bases; bases with no gene match: 9. CDR3 DNA sequence: TGTGCCAGCAGCCCGTCCCCGGGGGGTCCCTACGAGCAGTACTTC. This encodes CASSPSPGGPYEQYF. The complete variable domain, with remaining parts taken from reference TRBV11-2 and TRBJ2-7, reads EAGVAQSPRYKIIEKRQSVAFWCNPISGHATLYWYQQILGQGPKLLIQFQNNGVVDDSQLPKDRFSAERLKGVDSTLKIQPAKLEDSAVYLCASSPSPGGPYEQYFGPGTRLTVT.

The chain has TRBV15 and TRBJ1-4; 7 nucleotides align to TRBD1. V lost 5 bases to trimming and J lost 0 bases; unmatched junction nucleotides: 9. Germline V lookup: CDR1 LNHNV, CDR2 YYDKDF (reference sequence). The CDR3 loop spans 17 amino acids. The DNA of the CDR3 is TGTGCCACCAGCGAGCAGGGGGTTTTTGCAACTAATGAAAAACTGTTTTTT. Encoded protein: CATSEQGVFATNEKLFF.

In this sample, this clone turned up a few times. For the CDR3, the DNA is TGTGCCAGTAGTTTCAGGGGGAACACTGAAGCTTTCTTT. Its protein is CASSFRGNTEAFF. This chain links TRBV19 with TRBJ1-1, with TRBD1 as a possible D gene (6 bases). V dropped 5 bases and J dropped 1 base, with 8 bases sitting between them. The CDR3 totals 13 residues. From germline, CDR1 is LNHDA and CDR2 SQIVND (reference sequence).

The chain recombines TRBV20-1 with TRBJ1-2, with D maybe TRBD1 (5 bases). CDR1 DFQATT and CDR2 SNEGSKA come from the germline V gene (reference sequence). V lost 0 bases to trimming and J lost 14 bases, with 13 bases between them. There are 11 residues in the CDR3. CDR3 sequence (DNA): TGCAGTGCTAGAGATATGCAGGGATGGACCTTC. This sequence encodes CSARDMQGWTF.

This clone was observed once. In DNA form, the CDR3 reads TGTGCCAGCAGCCCTCGGACTAGCCCAACCTACAATGAGCAGTTCTTC. Its protein product is CASSPRTSPTYNEQFF. The gene calls are TRBV11-3 and TRBJ2-1, with 8 bases fitting TRBD2. Germline V gene lookup returns CDR1 SGHNT and CDR2 YENEEA. The CDR3 covers 16 residues. J lost 2 bases, V lost 5 bases, and 8 bases had no gene match.